This TCR beta chain was sequenced for a study of regulatory T cells in long-lasting Graves disease. This clonotype was detected ten times or more. Documented time point: newly diagnosed GD, antithyroid drugs for less than 3 months. PBMC RNA served as the TCR library source. American Thyroid Association guidelines defined Graves' disease diagnosis. CDR1 and CDR2 from the germline V gene are MDHEN and SYDVKM. V was pared by 5 bases and J by 7 bases, with 14 bases between. CDR3 length: 13 amino acids. Building of the TCR beta libraries involved iRepertoire HTBI primers and Arm-PCR of CDR3 regions. TCRdb used MiXCR to reprocess the multiplex PCR reads, holding one entry per CDR3 protein. The table has about 540,000 distinct CDR3 sequences, roughly 13% seen once. The sample also formed part of further work on T cells in Graves' hyperthyroidism and ophthalmopathy.

This sequence originates from a man aged 25 to 40 with Graves disease. The starting material was peripheral blood mononuclear cells (PBMCs), obtained at new diagnosis, from a patient treated with antithyroid drugs. V usage is TRBV28 and J usage is TRBJ2-5; D possibly corresponds to TRBD2 (5 bases). The CDR3 is CASSKTGRGTQYF. The CDR3, as DNA: TGTGCCAGCAGTAAAACGGGCCGGGGGACCCAGTACTTC.